This T cell receptor gamma chain is drawn from a study of γδ T cells in repeated Plasmodium falciparum infection (dated by TCRdb to about 2021). Looking at the study overall: The natural-infection arm enrolled Malian children exposed to intense seasonal malaria transmission, compared against age and gender matched Australian children. Four controlled human malaria infections were administered to about 5 malaria-naive U.S. adults over 644 days by bites from P. falciparum NF54-infected Anopheles stephensi mosquitoes. Samples from controlled-infection subjects were taken at baseline, right before selected infections, and 21 days after each infection. Malian gammadelta TCR repertoires were analysed cross-sectionally in periods with no transmission and longitudinally across episodes of acute febrile malaria. Using both natural infection in Mali and controlled human malaria infection, the study looked at the way repeated Plasmodium falciparum infection shapes the human gammadelta T cell repertoire.

CDR1 EGSNGY and CDR2 YDSYNSKV are derived from the germline V gene. The CDR3 runs 14 residues from the cysteine to the phenylalanine. The retained sequence is limited to the CDR3, 42 bases, with the frame set at the first base. Library construction relied on multiplex PCR. Sequenced using an Illumina MiSeq. From each sorted gammadelta T cell sample, both TCR gamma (TRG) and TCR delta (TRD) chains were sequenced. The original pipeline was this. Clonotype tree plots, accumulated frequency of the top 20 clonotypes, diversity index (DI) and D75 metrics were included in the repertoire analyses. TCRdb reprocessed the public reads with the caller CATT; rows with the same DNA were merged afterwards. What appears here as the V and J calls and clone size reflects TCRdb's work, not the paper's. This sample holds around 27,000 gamma-chain clones; over 1.3% were observed only once. 19% of the sample rests with the top ten.

A word on this clone: Its antigen remains undetermined. A read error likely explains this, since a far larger clone differs by one base.

For bulk TCR repertoire analysis, Vgamma9/Vdelta2+ and Vdelta2-negative gammadelta T cell populations were isolated by flow sorting from peripheral blood mononuclear cells. The full study reports these points: Generalizability was limited because the Malian cohort came from a small rural village made up predominantly of one ethnic group. Compared with Australian children, Malian children appeared to have Vdelta2-negative gammadelta TCR repertoires that were more clonally expanded, less diverse and less shared. Vgamma9/Vdelta2+ TCR repertoires kept a highly stable polyclonal repertoire across time and infection, and many TCRgamma sequences overlapped between individuals. Because the controlled-infection cohort was small, analysis of inter-individual variability in gammadelta T cell responses was limited. In Vdelta2-negative gammadelta TCR repertoires, which were largely Vdelta1+, repeated controlled infections appeared to drive waves of new clonotype selection.

Sequences were obtained from gamma-delta T cells from blood. The J gene has no call, while the V gene is TRGV2. This clonotype originated in a pool of human donors (malaria-infected and uninfected, not separated). The CDR3 region: CATWDAANYYKKLF. The sequence in DNA is TGTGCCACCTGGGACGCAGCGAATTATTATAAAAAACTCTTT.